The 21 T cell receptor beta chains below were found in one sample sequenced in a study of early T cells in non-severe SARS-CoV-2 infection. A single record per CDR3 protein comes from TCRdb applying MiXCR to the 5' RACE reads. Among 70,000 to 95,000 distinct CDR3 sequences listed, about 15% were seen once. Sequencing input: whole blood. The receptors were sampled from an adult who was a healthcare worker with PCR-confirmed SARS-CoV-2 infection or an uninfected control (not recorded which).

Concerning this clonotype: One end of the junction is discordant with germline, which a read error may explain. This chain joins TRBV4-1 and TRBJ1-1; no definite D call. CDR3 length: 14 amino acids. Germline CDR1 is MGHRA and CDR2 is YSYEKL. CDR3 loop: CTSSGPLRGTEAFF. CDR3 bases: TGCACCAGCAGCGGCCCTCTTCGGGGCACTGAAGCTTTCTTT.

This clonotype came up many times. This sequence joins TRBV2 and TRBJ1-2; 10 bases match TRBD1. The germline V gene has CDR1 SNHLY and CDR2 FYNNEI. The V and J ends lost 6 bases and 5 bases, in that order; junction bases with no gene match: 9. The length of the CDR3 is 15 residues. The CDR3 protein is CASRLETGGRYGYTF. As DNA, the CDR3 is TGTGCCAGCAGACTAGAGACAGGGGGCCGGTATGGCTACACCTTC.

The genes are TRBV3-1 and TRBJ1-1; D not resolved. This CDR3 contains 14 residues. Germline-derived CDR1 and CDR2 are LGHDT and YNNKEL (reference sequence). Trimming pared 0 bases from V and 2 bases from J, leaving 7 bases between. CDR3: CASSQERINTEAFF. The DNA for the CDR3 is TGTGCCAGCAGCCAAGAAAGGATAAACACTGAAGCTTTCTTT.

The rearrangement links TRBV9 to TRBJ1-2; maybe TRBD1 (5 bases). Trimming took 4 bases from V and 2 from J, leaving 18 bases between them. This CDR3 contains 16 residues. Germline CDR1 reads SGDLS; CDR2 reads YYNGEE. CDR3 loop: CASSPLGAGGNYGYTF. CDR3 coding DNA: TGTGCCAGCAGCCCCCTCGGGGCAGGCGGAAACTATGGCTACACCTTC.

This clonotype showed up many times. J is TRBJ1-4 and V is TRBV7-2, with D perhaps matching TRBD1 (5 bases). CDR3 length: 14 amino acids. CDR1 is SGHTA, CDR2 FQGNSA, per germline. V was trimmed by 6 bases and J by 2 bases, leaving 10 bases between them. DNA of the CDR3: TGTGCCAGCAGAAAGACAGCCACTAATGAAAAACTGTTTTTT. Translation: CASRKTATNEKLFF. Supplemented by reference TRBV7-2 and TRBJ1-4, the full variable domain reads GAGVSQSPSNKVTEKGKDVELRCDPISGHTALYWYRQSLGQGLEFLIYFQGNSAPDKSGLPSDRFSAERTGGSVSTLTIQRTQQEDSAVYLCASRKTATNEKLFFGSGTQLSVL.

This clonotype was seen ten or more times. The chain couples TRBV6-5 to TRBJ1-4, with D perhaps TRBD1 (6 bases). This CDR3 contains 13 residues. Looked up from germline, CDR1 is MNHEY and CDR2 is SVGAGI. Between the trimmed V and J ends, which lost 8 bases and 5 bases, there was a span of 12 bases. DNA of the CDR3: TGTGCCAGCGCTACAGGGACGAATGAAAAACTGTTTTTT. This codes for CASATGTNEKLFF.

This clonotype was seen at least ten times. The V and J genes are TRBV5-1 and TRBJ2-5, with 7 bases aligning to TRBD2. V gave up 7 bases and J gave up 1 base; unmatched junction bases: 7. CDR1 is SGHRS and CDR2 is YFSETQ in the germline V gene. The CDR3 consists of 14 residues. CDR3: CASCRGGGQETQYF. In DNA, the CDR3 is TGCGCCAGCTGCCGCGGGGGTGGCCAAGAGACCCAGTACTTC.

The chain joins TRBV9 to TRBJ1-1; D might be TRBD1 (5 bases). CDR1 and CDR2 (germline): SGDLS, YYNGEE. The CDR3 is 16 amino acids. The ends were cut back, 3 bases at V and 4 bases at J, with 19 bases in the middle. The CDR3 region has the DNA TGTGCCAGCAGCGCAAACCCAGGTTCCGGGGGCACTGAAGCTTTCTTT. Protein: CASSANPGSGGTEAFF.

A few counts support this clonotype. This rearrangement joins TRBV28 to TRBJ2-7, with D possibly TRBD1 on 5 matching bases. CDR1 and CDR2 from the germline V gene are MDHEN and SYDVKM. The CDR3 is made up of 12 amino acids. V lost 5 bases, J lost 4 bases, and 9 bases lay in between. The CDR3 DNA follows: TGTGCCAGCAGTGGACAAAAGTACGAGCAGTACGTC. Encoded protein: CASSGQKYEQYV.

The chain uses TRBV12-3 or TRBV12-4 and TRBJ2-1, with TRBD1 matching 9 bases. The CDR3 is 15 residues long. V was pared by 8 bases and J by 4 bases, with 9 bases of the junction left unmatched. Here the CDR3 reads CASSARTGEYNEQFF. The DNA for the CDR3 is TGTGCCAGCTCCGCCCGGACAGGGGAGTACAATGAGCAGTTCTTC.

This clonotype was counted a few times. The chain employs TRBV7-2 and TRBJ2-7, with 10 bases identical to TRBD1. This CDR3 contains 14 residues. The junction had 6 bases not matched to a gene; V was cut back by 5 bases and J by 5 bases. Germline V gene lookup returns CDR1 SGHTA and CDR2 FQGNSA. The CDR3 sequence: CASSPGTGADEQYV. The CDR3, as DNA: TGTGCCAGCAGCCCGGGGACAGGGGCCGACGAGCAGTACGTC.

This clonotype has only a few counts. The V and J genes are TRBV3-1 and TRBJ2-3; D is possibly TRBD2 (6 bases). CDR1 LGHDT and CDR2 YNNKEL come from the germline V gene (reference sequence). The CDR3 sequence is 15 residues long. V lost 3 bases and J lost 4, with 14 bases in between. In nucleotides, the CDR3 is TGTGCCAGCAGCCAGAACCAGGCGGGGCCAGATACGCAGTATTTT. Translation: CASSQNQAGPDTQYF.

The CDR3 DNA follows: TGTGCCAGCAGCTTTAGCAGCACTGAAGCTTTCTTT. Translating gives CASSFSSTEAFF. This chain joins TRBV7-9 and TRBJ1-1; no definite D call. V was pared by 3 bases and J by 4 bases, with 6 bases between. The CDR3 runs to 12 residues. Germline assignment: CDR1 SEHNR and CDR2 FQNEAQ (reference sequence).

This clonotype was seen a handful of times. Here the CDR3 DNA reads TGTGCCAGCAGCTTAGCGGCTAGCGGGGTCGGCGGGGAGCTGTTTTTT. Amino acids: CASSLAASGVGGELFF. The chain has TRBV11-3 and TRBJ2-2; 9 positions match TRBD2. V lost 1 base, J lost 7 bases, and 7 bases stayed unmatched. The germline gives CDR1 SGHNT, CDR2 YENEEA. The length of the CDR3 is 16 residues.

This clonotype was seen only a few times. V gene TRBV6-1 combines with J gene TRBJ1-1; D possibly corresponds to TRBD1 (5 bases). This CDR3 comprises 14 residues. Germline CDR1 MNHNS, CDR2 SASEGT. Trimming took off 10 bases at V and 4 bases at J, with 19 bases between the two ends. CDR3 loop: CATQGHSMLTEAFF. The CDR3 nucleotides read TGTGCCACCCAGGGTCATAGTATGCTCACTGAAGCTTTCTTT.

This chain connects TRBV3-1 to TRBJ2-1; unclear D gene. Trimming removed 1 base at V and 9 bases at J, with 10 bases between. This CDR3 is built from 13 residues. Germline CDR1 is LGHDT and CDR2 is YNNKEL (reference sequence). The CDR3 nucleotides are TGTGCCAGCAGCCAAGCCCCAGGCGGTGAGCAGTTCTTC. Its translation is CASSQAPGGEQFF.

The gene calls are TRBV29-1 and TRBJ2-5; either TRBD1 or TRBD2 may fit D (7 bases each). V gave up 8 bases and J gave up 4 bases, with 20 bases separating them. The V gene's germline CDR1 is SQVTM and CDR2 ANQGSEA. CDR3 length: 14 residues. The CDR3 DNA follows: TGCAGCTTTCTCAGGGGGGGGCAACGAGAGACCCAGTACTTC. Translated, it gives CSFLRGGQRETQYF.

This clonotype has a handful of counts. V and J are TRBV20-1 and TRBJ2-2; 8 nucleotides match TRBD2. The trim removed 3 bases at V and 4 bases at J, leaving 1 base unmatched. Germline CDR1 is DFQATT and CDR2 is SNEGSKA (reference sequence). CDR3 size: 13 residues. The DNA of the CDR3 is TGCAGTGCTAGCGGGGGGGCCACCGGGGAGCTGTTTTTT. Encoded protein: CSASGGATGELFF.

This clonotype was seen a few times. The chain joins TRBV10-3 to TRBJ2-2, with 11 bases fitting TRBD1. Trimming removed 10 bases from V and 9 bases from J; junction bases left unmatched: 13. CDR1 and CDR2 from the germline V gene are ENHRY and SYGVKD. This CDR3 is 15 amino acids long. The CDR3 DNA reads TGTGCCAGCGAACCGGGACAGGGGGGTTCCTGGGAGCTGTTTTTT. It encodes CASEPGQGGSWELFF.

This clonotype was counted only a few times. The chain joins TRBV11-2 to TRBJ1-3; no firm D call. The CDR3 contains 15 residues. V was cut by 1 base and J by 0 bases, with 7 bases left in between. Germline CDR1 reads SGHAT; CDR2 reads FQNNGV. DNA for the CDR3: TGTGCCAGCAGCTTAGTGTTTCTCTCTGGAAACACCATATATTTT. Amino acid sequence: CASSLVFLSGNTIYF.

About this clonotype: Possible read error: a much larger clone is one base away. V is TRBV14 and J is TRBJ2-5; 9 bases line up with TRBD2. Germline V gene data show CDR1 as SGHDN and CDR2 as FVKESK. The CDR3 is made up of 16 amino acids. The V segment lost 1 base and the J segment 1 base; nucleotides outside the gene matches: 4. This CDR3 is CASSQVLAGSQETQYF. The DNA for the CDR3 is TGTGCCAGCAGCCAAGTTCTAGCGGGGAGCCAAGAGACCCAGTACTTC.